Given below is one T cell receptor beta chain in context. Its antigen is not known. Primers included in the PCR were 60 Vbeta and 13 Jbeta primers. Clones were sequenced by immunoSEQ multiplex PCR, and TCRdb holds only the in-frame ones, with some missing. This sample has 200,000 to 250,000 clones, with about 80% found just once. This entry is derived from a study of cytomegalovirus exposure and HLA in healthy donors. Each donor was nominally healthy when sampled (though unrecorded immune exposures were likely). Trimming took 5 bases from V and 4 from J; bases not matched to a gene: 7. Germline V gene sequence: CDR1 LNHDA, CDR2 SQIVND (reference sequence). The CDR3 covers 15 residues. Study results and caveats: According to the study, about 180 TCR beta chains were cytomegalovirus-associated. About 87% or about 30% of the time was how often most TCR beta V segments were productive, according to an earlier analysis.

Sample: PBMCs. This TCR was recovered from a woman between 25 and 40 years old in good health and CMV-seronegative. V is TRBV19 and J is TRBJ1-2; TRBD1 agrees at 10 bases. CDR3 bases: TGTGCCAGTAGTCTTAGGACAGGGGGGAGCTATGGCTACACCTTC. Amino acids: CASSLRTGGSYGYTF.